This TCR beta chain was identified in a study of blood T cell repertoires in COVID-19. Study details: The origin of the acute and convalescent COVID-19 samples was the United States, Italy and Spain. PBMCs, B-cell-depleted T cells, or T cells provided the cDNA or gDNA that made up the material.

In the study's own analysis: The authors estimated nucleated cell counts from reference gene primer amplification. Using immunoSEQ multiplex PCR, the repertoire was profiled, and TCRdb retains in-frame clones only, with some absent. Clone size and V and J calls were adopted from that table, with D and trimming inferred from the DNA. The sample lists about 120,000 clones; 70% to 85% were seen once. V was cut by 0 bases and J by 1 base, with 6 bases left in between. Per germline, CDR1 GTSNPN and CDR2 SVGIG (reference sequence). This CDR3 is 13 amino acids long. The sequence was obtained from a woman aged 70-85 years with acute or convalescent COVID-19. This chain joins TRBV30 and TRBJ1-2, with D hard to call. Sequencing input: peripheral blood. CDR3 DNA sequence: TGTGCCTGGAGTGTAGTCTATAACTATGGCTACACCTTC. This encodes CAWSVVYNYGYTF.